A single sample is the source of the 10 T cell receptor beta chains below, sequenced in a study of cytomegalovirus exposure and HLA in healthy donors. With 60 Vbeta and 13 Jbeta primers, the PCR was carried out. The data were produced by immunoSEQ multiplex PCR, yet TCRdb's version contains in-frame clones alone and is incomplete. In the table there are around 170,000 clones, more than 75% of which are singletons. Source material: PBMCs. Every receptor here comes from a woman aged 18 to 35 in good health and CMV-seronegative.

J is TRBJ2-1 and V is TRBV5-1; unclear D gene. V was cut by 2 bases and J by 8 bases, with 8 bases left in between. The CDR3 sequence is 12 residues long. Germline loops: CDR1 SGHRS, CDR2 YFSETQ. CDR3 nucleotides: TGCGCCAGCAGCTTCAGGTGGGATGAGCAGTTCTTC. This sequence encodes CASSFRWDEQFF.

The CDR3 nucleotides are TGTGCCAGCAGTGCACAGGGGATACACACTGAAGCTTTCTTT. Amino acid sequence: CASSAQGIHTEAFF. The chain is built from TRBV6-5 and TRBJ1-1; 7 bases line up with TRBD1. Germline CDR1 MNHEY, CDR2 SVGAGI. The CDR3 extends over 14 amino acids. The J segment lost 3 bases and the V segment lost 5 bases, leaving 6 bases of the junction unmatched.

This chain joins TRBV7-2 and TRBJ1-2, with 8 positions matching TRBD1. Trimming at V came to 5 bases and at J to 11 bases, leaving 7 bases not matched to a gene. The CDR3 sequence is 12 residues long. Per the germline V gene, CDR1 is SGHTA and CDR2 is FQGNSA. The CDR3 sequence is CASSDGQGPYTF. The CDR3 DNA reads as TGTGCCAGCAGCGATGGACAGGGACCTTACACCTTC.

The V call is TRBV2, the J call TRBJ1-5; 7 bases match TRBD1. This CDR3 is 15 amino acids long. Germline assignment: CDR1 SNHLY and CDR2 FYNNEI. The junction had 9 bases not matched to a gene; V was cut back by 8 bases and J by 2 bases. The CDR3 is CASSTGQYGNQPQHF. DNA of the CDR3: TGTGCCAGCTCGACGGGACAGTACGGCAATCAGCCCCAGCATTTT.

The chain carries TRBV5-1 and TRBJ2-1, with TRBD1 as a possible D gene (6 bases). V was trimmed by 0 bases and J by 10 bases, leaving 23 bases between them. Germline V gives CDR1 SGHRS, CDR2 YFSETQ. The CDR3 runs 17 residues. The DNA for the CDR3 is TGCGCCAGCAGCTTGGCTCCGCCGATAAAGACAGGCGGCGAGCAGTTCTTC. Translated, it gives CASSLAPPIKTGGEQFF.

The chain employs TRBV18 and TRBJ1-1; perhaps TRBD1 as D (5 bases). Germline CDR1 and CDR2: KGHSH and LQKENI. Deletions cut 2 bases from V and 11 bases from J, with 15 bases between. The CDR3 extends over 13 amino acids. This chain's CDR3 is CASSPSGTPKAFF. CDR3 nucleotide sequence: TGTGCCAGCTCACCAAGTGGGACTCCGAAGGCTTTCTTT. Looking up the rest from reference TRBV18 and TRBJ1-1 gives the full variable domain: NAGVMQNPRHLVRRRGQEARLRCSPMKGHSHVYWYRQLPEEGLKFMVYLQKENIIDESGMPKERFSAEFPKEGPSILRIQQVVRGDSAAYFCASSPSGTPKAFFGQGTRLTVV.

V gene TRBV7-6 combines with J gene TRBJ2-3, with 7 positions matching TRBD2. V dropped 5 bases and J dropped 1; count of bases not matched to a gene: 3. Germline loops: CDR1 SGHVS, CDR2 FNYEAQ. The CDR3 totals 14 residues. The CDR3 DNA is TGTGCCAGCAGCCCCAGCGGGGGCACAGATACGCAGTATTTT. It codes for CASSPSGGTDTQYF. Complete variable domain (other parts from reference TRBV7-6 and TRBJ2-3): GAGVSQSPRYKVTKRGQDVALRCDPISGHVSLYWYRQALGQGPEFLTYFNYEAQQDKSGLPNDRFSAERPEGSISTLTIQRTEQRDSAMYRCASSPSGGTDTQYFGPGTRLTVL.

V usage is TRBV6-4 and J usage is TRBJ1-3, with 9 bases that match TRBD1. CDR3 length: 15 residues. The V gene's germline CDR1 is MRHNA and CDR2 SNTAGT. The trim removed 3 bases at V and 2 bases at J, leaving 2 bases unmatched. The CDR3 is CASSEQGAAGNTIYF. In nucleotides, the CDR3 is TGTGCCAGCAGTGAACAGGGGGCGGCTGGAAACACCATATATTTT.

The CDR3 here is CASSIVLYSNQPQHF. The CDR3 coding sequence is TGTGCCAGTAGTATAGTTCTCTATAGCAATCAGCCCCAGCATTTT. V and J are TRBV19 and TRBJ1-5; no clear D gene. Germline CDR1 is LNHDA and CDR2 is SQIVND (reference sequence). This CDR3 comprises 15 residues. Trimming pared 1 base from V and 0 bases from J, leaving 7 bases between.

This rearrangement joins TRBV7-9 to TRBJ2-1, with 9 bases aligning to TRBD2. This CDR3 contains 14 residues. The trim removed 6 bases at V and 8 bases at J, leaving 8 bases unmatched. Germline V gives CDR1 SEHNR, CDR2 FQNEAQ (reference sequence). DNA of the CDR3: TGTGCCAGCAGTGCCGGGACTAGCATCGATGAGCAGTTCTTC. Translated: CASSAGTSIDEQFF.